This record covers a single T cell receptor beta chain. Other nucleotide sequences in the sample specify the same CDR3. This record comes from a study of T cell changes during pregnancy in multiple sclerosis. Data came from immunoSEQ multiplex PCR; TCRdb stores just in-frame clones and leaves some out. Seen here are around 60,000 clones, 85% to 95% observed once, and the top ten hold about 1.7%. The specimen comprised peripheral blood, sampled after pregnancy. The sequence was obtained from a female donor with multiple sclerosis, enrolled in a pregnancy study.

The CDR3 loop is CASSSPWTDFYEQYF. The CDR3 bases are TGTGCCAGCAGCTCTCCCTGGACAGATTTCTACGAGCAGTACTTC. The V and J genes are TRBV7-9 and TRBJ2-7; D is perhaps TRBD1 (6 bases). This CDR3 region has 15 residues. CDR1 is SEHNR and CDR2 is FQNEAQ in the germline V gene (reference sequence). Trimming shortened V by 4 bases and J by 3 bases, and 16 bases separated the two germline ends.